A single sample is the source of the 10 T cell receptor beta chains below, sequenced in a study of T cells after yellow fever vaccination. TCRdb processed the 5' RACE reads anew with MiXCR; each CDR3 protein has one entry. The table records about 400,000 distinct CDR3 sequences, about 6% of them present only once. The specimen was PBMCs, collected 5 days after the yellow fever booster vaccination. The receptors stem from a young man who received the YFV17D yellow fever vaccine.

This clonotype showed up just a few times. The rearrangement links TRBV20-1 to TRBJ2-1; 8 bases fit TRBD2. The CDR3 length is 13 residues. Germline CDR1 is DFQATT and CDR2 is SNEGSKA (reference sequence). The junction had 5 bases not matched to a gene; V was cut back by 3 bases and J by 7 bases. CDR3 loop: CSASPGGENEQFF. Written as DNA, the CDR3 is TGCAGTGCTAGTCCGGGAGGGGAGAATGAGCAGTTCTTC.

This clonotype was counted at least ten times. The chain is built from TRBV6-2 or TRBV6-3 and TRBJ2-7; maybe TRBD2 (5 bases). Germline assignment: CDR1 MNHEY and CDR2 SVGEGT. V was shortened by 8 bases and J by 1 base, with 18 bases between the two germline ends. The CDR3 length is 15 residues. The CDR3 loop reads CASRRRAAFSYEQYF. In nucleotides, the CDR3 is TGTGCCAGCCGCCGCCGAGCGGCATTTTCCTACGAGCAGTACTTC.

This clonotype has a count of ten or more. The chain couples TRBV5-4 to TRBJ2-2; D uncertain. The CDR3 totals 12 residues. Deletions cut 2 bases from V and 7 bases from J, with 6 bases between. Per the germline V gene, CDR1 is SGHNT and CDR2 is YYREEE (reference sequence). CDR3 bases: TGTGCCAGCAGCTTAGTTAGCGGGGAGCTGTTTTTT. This sequence encodes CASSLVSGELFF.

V usage is TRBV29-1 and J usage is TRBJ2-7; 12 bases are a match to TRBD2. CDR3 length equals 12 residues. The V segment lost 6 bases and the J segment 5 bases; nucleotides outside the gene matches: 2. The germline gives CDR1 SQVTM, CDR2 ANQGSEA. The CDR3 nucleotides are TGCAGCGTGACTAGCGGGAGCCACGAGCAGTACTTC. Its protein is CSVTSGSHEQYF.

Many counts were recorded for this clonotype. The V call is TRBV4-3, the J call TRBJ2-2; D gene ambiguous. Trimming left V 0 bases short and J 14 bases short, with 13 bases between. The germline gives CDR1 LGHNA, CDR2 YSLEER. This CDR3 contains 13 residues. In DNA, the CDR3 is TGCGCCAGCAGCCAAGATCTGGAACGGGTTCTGTTTTTT. The encoded protein is CASSQDLERVLFF.

This clonotype was recorded at least ten times. V usage is TRBV12-3 or TRBV12-4 and J usage is TRBJ1-2; 7 bases align to TRBD1. The V segment lost 5 bases and the J segment 4 bases; nucleotides outside the gene matches: 7. This CDR3 has 14 amino acids. The CDR3 nucleotides are TGTGCCAGCAGTGGGACAGCCTTGGGCTATGGCTACACCTTC. Protein sequence: CASSGTALGYGYTF.

This clonotype occurred many times. This sequence joins TRBV5-1 and TRBJ2-7; no clear D. Germline assignment: CDR1 SGHRS and CDR2 YFSETQ. V was shortened by 0 bases and J by 6 bases, with 7 bases between the two germline ends. The CDR3 covers 12 residues. The CDR3: CASSLVGREQYF. The CDR3 DNA sequence: TGCGCCAGCAGCTTGGTGGGTCGCGAGCAGTACTTC.

This clonotype has at least ten counts. The V call is TRBV12-3 or TRBV12-4, the J call TRBJ2-2, with no clear D. V dropped 2 bases and J dropped 7 bases, with 5 bases sitting between them. The CDR3 has 12 amino acids. This CDR3 is CASSLNVGELFF. CDR3 nucleotides: TGTGCCAGCAGTTTAAATGTCGGGGAGCTGTTTTTT.

The table lists this clonotype with a few counts. This rearrangement joins TRBV7-2 to TRBJ2-4; D ambiguous. The CDR3 totals 13 residues. The V and J ends lost 0 bases and 6 bases respectively, with 6 bases between them. Per germline, CDR1 SGHTA and CDR2 FQGNSA. The CDR3 loop reads CASSLAVRNIQYF. CDR3 sequence (DNA): TGTGCCAGCAGCTTAGCGGTGAGAAACATTCAGTACTTC.

The chain has TRBV29-1 and TRBJ2-7; 8 bases agree with TRBD1. The CDR3 length is 12 residues. The V gene end was trimmed by 7 bases and the J gene end by 5 bases; junction bases not matched to a gene: 7. From germline, CDR1 is SQVTM and CDR2 ANQGSEA. The CDR3 coding sequence is TGCAGCGCACGACAGGGGACGAACGAGCAGTACTTC. This encodes CSARQGTNEQYF.